Sequencing of this TCR beta chain was carried out in a study of blood T cell repertoires in COVID-19. Participants had their cohort set by participant-reported clinical history. Recovered Cohort 3 donors showed two negative PCRs, clearance, or symptom resolution. The authors' processing: Amplification of reference gene primers provided the estimated nucleated cell counts. Profiled with immunoSEQ multiplex PCR; TCRdb holds only in-frame clones, not every one. The V and J calls and the clone size are those of that table, but D and trimming were determined from the DNA. The sample records around 250,000 clones, approximately 86% being singletons. The germline V gene encodes CDR1 SNHLY and CDR2 FYNNEI. CDR3 length equals 14 residues. Deletions cut 6 bases from V and 10 bases from J, with 19 bases between.

The sequencing sample was made of PBMCs or T cells enriched from blood (not recorded which). The chain joins TRBV2 to TRBJ2-1; a weak D match, TRBD1 (5 bases). The receptor's source is a woman aged 45-60 years who had recovered from COVID-19. The CDR3, as DNA: TGTGCCAGCAGGGGGCTACGGAACAACGCCGAGCAGTTCTTC. Translated: CASRGLRNNAEQFF.